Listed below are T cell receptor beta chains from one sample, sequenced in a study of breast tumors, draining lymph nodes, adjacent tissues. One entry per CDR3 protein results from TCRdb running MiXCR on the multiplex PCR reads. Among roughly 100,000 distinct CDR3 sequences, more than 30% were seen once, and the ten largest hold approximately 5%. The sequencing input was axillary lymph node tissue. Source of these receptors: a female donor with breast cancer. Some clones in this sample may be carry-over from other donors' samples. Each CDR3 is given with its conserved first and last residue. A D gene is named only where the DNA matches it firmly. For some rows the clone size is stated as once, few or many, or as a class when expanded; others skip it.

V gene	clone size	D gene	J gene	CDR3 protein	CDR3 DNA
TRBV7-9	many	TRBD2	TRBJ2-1	CASTHSWTSYHEQFF	TGTGCCAGCACCCATTCGTGGACTAGCTACCATGAGCAGTTCTTC
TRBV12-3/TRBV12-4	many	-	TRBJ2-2	CASSYGGLDTGELFF	TGTGCCAGCAGTTACGGGGGGCTCGACACCGGGGAGCTGTTTTTT
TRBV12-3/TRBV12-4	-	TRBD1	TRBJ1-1	CASSQPGQGLTEAFF	TGTGCCAGCAGTCAGCCGGGACAGGGACTAACTGAAGCTTTCTTT
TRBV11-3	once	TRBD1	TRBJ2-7	CASSFHGQGKDEQYF	TGTGCCAGCAGCTTCCACGGACAGGGCAAGGACGAGCAGTACTTC
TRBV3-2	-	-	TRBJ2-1	CASNQGLTSGSSYNEQFF	TGTGCCAGCAACCAAGGTTTGACTAGCGGGAGCTCCTACAATGAGCAGTTCTTC
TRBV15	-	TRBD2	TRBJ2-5	CATSRAGGRLGETQYF	TGTGCCACCAGCAGAGCCGGGGGGAGATTAGGGGAGACCCAGTACTTC
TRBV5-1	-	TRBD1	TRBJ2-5	CASSLDRGTETQYF	TGCGCCAGCAGCTTGGACAGGGGAACAGAGACCCAGTACTTC
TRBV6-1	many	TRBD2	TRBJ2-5	CASTAGTSGGAAETQYF	TGTGCCAGCACCGCCGGGACTAGCGGGGGGGCCGCTGAGACCCAGTACTTC
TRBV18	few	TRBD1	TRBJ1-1	CASSPPTGWDTEAFF	TGTGCCAGCTCACCACCGACAGGGTGGGACACTGAAGCTTTCTTT
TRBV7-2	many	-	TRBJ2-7	CASSHGQGSEQYF	TGTGCCAGCAGCCACGGGCAGGGAAGCGAGCAGTACTTC
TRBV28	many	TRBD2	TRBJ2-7	CATLSGRFSSYEQYF	TGTGCCACCCTTAGCGGGAGGTTTAGCTCCTACGAGCAGTACTTC
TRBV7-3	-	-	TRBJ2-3	CASSPGLYNEQYF	TGTGCCAGCAGCCCGGGACTCTACAATGAGCAGTATTTT
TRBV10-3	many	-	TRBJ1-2	CAISESTGFGYTF	TGTGCCATCAGTGAGTCGACCGGCTTTGGCTACACCTTC
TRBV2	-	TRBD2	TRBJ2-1	CASRGQIAGGRSEQFF	TGTGCCAGCAGGGGCCAAATAGCGGGAGGGCGCAGTGAGCAGTTCTTC
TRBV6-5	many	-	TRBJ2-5	CASSHSGFGETQYF	TGTGCCAGCAGTCACTCGGGGTTTGGGGAGACCCAGTACTTC
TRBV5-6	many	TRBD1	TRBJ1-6	CASSPREGQGISYNSPLHF	TGTGCCAGCAGCCCGCGGGAGGGACAGGGTATTTCCTATAATTCACCCCTCCACTTT
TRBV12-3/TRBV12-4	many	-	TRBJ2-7	CASTWGVPAYEQYF	TGTGCCAGCACCTGGGGGGTGCCGGCTTACGAGCAGTACTTC
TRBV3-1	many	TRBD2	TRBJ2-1	CASSHAGTSGEQFF	TGTGCCAGCAGCCACGCGGGGACTAGTGGTGAGCAGTTCTTC
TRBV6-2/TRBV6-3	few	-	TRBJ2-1	CASSHLQMSNEQFF	TGTGCCAGCAGTCACTTACAGATGAGTAATGAGCAGTTCTTC
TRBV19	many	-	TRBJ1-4	CASENGRRGEKLFF	TGTGCCAGTGAAAATGGGCGCCGGGGAGAAAAACTGTTTTTT
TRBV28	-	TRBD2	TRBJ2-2	CACGGNTGELFF	TGTGCCTGCGGGGGAAACACCGGGGAGCTGTTTTTT
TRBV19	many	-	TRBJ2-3	CASSPWGGGTDTQYF	TGTGCCAGTAGTCCGTGGGGTGGGGGCACAGATACGCAGTATTTT
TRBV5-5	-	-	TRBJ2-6	CASSLLGAVSGANVLAF	TGTGCCAGCAGCTTGCTCGGGGCCGTGTCTGGGGCCAACGTCCTGGCTTTC
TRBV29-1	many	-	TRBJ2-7	CSVLGYEQYF	TGCAGCGTGCTAGGCTACGAGCAGTACTTC
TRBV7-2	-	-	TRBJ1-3	CAGSRSRPGNTIYF	TGTGCCGGCAGTAGGAGTAGGCCTGGAAACACCATATATTTT
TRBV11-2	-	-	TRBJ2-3	CASSLDGGARADTQYF	TGTGCCAGCAGCTTGGATGGGGGGGCCCGCGCAGATACGCAGTATTTT
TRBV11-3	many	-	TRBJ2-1	CASSLSATYNEQFF	TGTGCCAGCAGCCTCTCAGCGACGTACAATGAGCAGTTCTTC
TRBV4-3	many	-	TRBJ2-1	CASSQERGGTHEQFF	TGCGCCAGCAGCCAAGAGAGGGGCGGTACCCATGAGCAGTTCTTC
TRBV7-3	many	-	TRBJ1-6	CASSPDGITNSPLHF	TGTGCCAGCAGCCCGGACGGAATAACTAATTCACCCCTCCACTTT
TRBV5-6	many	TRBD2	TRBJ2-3	CASSLRTSGATDTQYF	TGTGCCAGCAGCCTGAGGACTAGCGGGGCCACAGATACGCAGTATTTT
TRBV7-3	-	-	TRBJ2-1	CASSLLRDNEQFF	TGTGCCAGCAGCTTATTACGGGACAATGAGCAGTTCTTC
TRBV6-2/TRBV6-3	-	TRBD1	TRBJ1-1	CASSYENRGIVNTEAFF	TGTGCCAGCAGTTACGAGAACAGGGGGATAGTGAACACTGAAGCTTTCTTT
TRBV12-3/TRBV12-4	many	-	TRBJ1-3	CASSLALRDTIYF	TGTGCCAGCAGTTTAGCGCTCAGAGACACCATATATTTT
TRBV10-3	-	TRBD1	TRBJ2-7	CAISDRQGDSYEQYF	TGTGCCATCAGTGACCGACAGGGGGATTCCTACGAGCAGTACTTC
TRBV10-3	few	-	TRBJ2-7	CAISDEQGTYEQYF	TGTGCCATCAGTGACGAACAGGGTACCTACGAGCAGTACTTC
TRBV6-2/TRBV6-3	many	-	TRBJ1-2	CASSPAGTGGYGYTF	TGTGCCAGCAGTCCCGCAGGGACCGGGGGCTATGGCTACACCTTC
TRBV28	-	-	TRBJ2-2	CASDTALERNTGELFF	TGTGCCAGCGATACGGCCCTCGAGAGGAACACCGGGGAGCTGTTTTTT
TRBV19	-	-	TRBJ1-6	CASKRGRSPLHF	TGTGCCAGTAAGCGAGGTAGGTCACCCCTCCACTTT
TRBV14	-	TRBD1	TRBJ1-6	CASSRDPDRDPKWYSPLHF	TGTGCCAGCAGCCGAGACCCGGACAGGGACCCCAAATGGTATTCACCCCTCCACTTT
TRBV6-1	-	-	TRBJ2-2	CASRRPTKSGELFF	TGTGCCAGCAGGCGGCCGACGAAGTCCGGGGAGCTTTTTTTT
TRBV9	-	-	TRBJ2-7	CACSTGTYSYEQYF	TGTGCCTGCAGCACCGGGACATACTCCTACGAGCAGTACTTC
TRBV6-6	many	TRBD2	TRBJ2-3	CASSSSGTSGTDTQYF	TGTGCCAGCAGTTCCTCCGGGACTAGCGGCACAGATACGCAGTATTTT
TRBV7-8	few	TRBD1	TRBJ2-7	CASSRTGGFEQYF	TGTGCCAGCAGCCGGACAGGGGGTTTCGAGCAGTACTTC
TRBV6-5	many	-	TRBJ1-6	CASSYVGVTGTWSSPLHF	TGTGCCAGCAGTTACGTAGGGGTAACAGGGACGTGGTCTTCACCCCTCCACTTT
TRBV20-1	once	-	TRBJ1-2	CSASGEGADYGYTF	TGCAGTGCTAGCGGTGAAGGGGCGGACTATGGCTACACCTTC
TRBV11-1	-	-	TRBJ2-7	CASSPRLLYEQHF	TGTGCCAGCAGCCCCAGACTCCTCTACGAGCAGCACTTC
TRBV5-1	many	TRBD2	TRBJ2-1	CASSLLAGLSYNEQFF	TGCGCCAGCAGCTTACTAGCGGGATTATCCTACAATGAGCAGTTCTTC
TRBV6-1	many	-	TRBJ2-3	CASLPLGHREIGGTDTQYF	TGTGCCAGCTTACCCCTGGGGCACAGGGAAATTGGTGGCACAGATACGCAGTATTTT
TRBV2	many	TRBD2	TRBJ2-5	CASSEGAGGGETQYF	TGTGCCAGCAGTGAAGGGGCGGGGGGTGGAGAGACCCAGTACTTC
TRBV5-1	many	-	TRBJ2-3	CASRASATTDTQYF	TGCGCCAGCAGGGCTAGCGCAACCACAGATACGCAGTATTTT
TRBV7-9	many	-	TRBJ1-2	CASASSQSYYGYTF	TGTGCCAGCGCCTCCTCCCAGTCCTACTATGGCTACACCTTC